One TCR beta chain is described in this entry. The table came from immunoSEQ multiplex PCR; TCRdb's copy has only in-frame clones and leaves some out. The repertoire consists of 99,000 or so clones, with roughly 91% occurring once and the leading ten covering around 5.8%. Germline V CDR1 and CDR2: SGHDN, FVKESK. Trimming took off 4 bases at V and 3 bases at J, with 15 bases between the two ends. The CDR3 contains 16 residues. These data originate in a study of blood T cell repertoires in COVID-19. The sample consisted of peripheral blood. This sequence was found in a human donor in a cohort sampled during active COVID-19. This chain connects TRBV14 to TRBJ1-4, with D perhaps matching TRBD1 (5 bases). The DNA for the CDR3 is TGTGCCAGCAGCCCCTCGTGGGGCCACCCTAATGAAAAACTGTTTTTT. Amino acid sequence: CASSPSWGHPNEKLFF.